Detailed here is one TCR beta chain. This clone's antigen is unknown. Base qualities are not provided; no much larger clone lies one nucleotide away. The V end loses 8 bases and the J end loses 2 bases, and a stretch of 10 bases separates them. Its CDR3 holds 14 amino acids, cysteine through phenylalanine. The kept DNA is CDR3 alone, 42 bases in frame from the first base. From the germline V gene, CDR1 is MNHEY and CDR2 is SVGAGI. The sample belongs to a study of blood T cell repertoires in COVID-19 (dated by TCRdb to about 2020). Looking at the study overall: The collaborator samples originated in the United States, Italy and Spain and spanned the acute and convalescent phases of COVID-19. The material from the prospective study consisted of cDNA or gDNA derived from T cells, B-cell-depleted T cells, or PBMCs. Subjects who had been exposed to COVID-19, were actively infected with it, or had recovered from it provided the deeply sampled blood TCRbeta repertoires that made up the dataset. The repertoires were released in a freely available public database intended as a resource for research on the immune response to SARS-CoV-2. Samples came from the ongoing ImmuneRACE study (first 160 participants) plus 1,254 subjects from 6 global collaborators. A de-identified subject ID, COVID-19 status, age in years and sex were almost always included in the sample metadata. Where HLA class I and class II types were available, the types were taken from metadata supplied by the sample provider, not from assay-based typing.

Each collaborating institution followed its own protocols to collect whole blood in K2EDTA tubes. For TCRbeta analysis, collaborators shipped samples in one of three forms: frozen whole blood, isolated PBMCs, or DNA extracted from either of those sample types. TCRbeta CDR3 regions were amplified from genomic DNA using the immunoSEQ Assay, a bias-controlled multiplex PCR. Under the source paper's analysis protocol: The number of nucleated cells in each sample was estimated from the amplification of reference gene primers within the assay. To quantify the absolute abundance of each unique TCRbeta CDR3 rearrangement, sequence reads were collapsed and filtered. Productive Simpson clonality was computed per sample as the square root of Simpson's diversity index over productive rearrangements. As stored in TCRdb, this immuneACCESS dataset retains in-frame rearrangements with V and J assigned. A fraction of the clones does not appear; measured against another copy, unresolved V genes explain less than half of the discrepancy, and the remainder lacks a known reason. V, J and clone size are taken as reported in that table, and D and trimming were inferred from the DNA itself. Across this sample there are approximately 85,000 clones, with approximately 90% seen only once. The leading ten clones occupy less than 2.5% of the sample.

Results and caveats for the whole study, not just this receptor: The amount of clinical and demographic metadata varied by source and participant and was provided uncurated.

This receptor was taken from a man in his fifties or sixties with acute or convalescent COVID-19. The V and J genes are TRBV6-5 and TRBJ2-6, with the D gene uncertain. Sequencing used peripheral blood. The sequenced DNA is TGTGCCAGCTTACTAAGCCCTGGGGCCAACGTCCTGACTTTC. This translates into CASLLSPGANVLTF.